The sequence of this T cell receptor (beta chain) was determined in a study of early T cells in non-severe SARS-CoV-2 infection. Individual cDNA molecules carried attached unique molecular identifiers. TCRdb re-called the 5' RACE reads through MiXCR, storing one row per CDR3 protein. The sample carries roughly 83,000 distinct CDR3 sequences, 8.5% to 12% recorded once. This clonotype was observed at least ten times. Germline values: CDR1 GTSNPN, CDR2 SVGIG (reference sequence). CDR3 size: 13 residues. Between the trimmed V and J ends, which lost 4 bases and 6 bases, there was a span of 13 bases. Sequencing used whole blood, obtained at baseline. V and J are TRBV30 and TRBJ2-1; D call uncertain. The TCR sequence derives from an adult who was a healthcare worker with PCR-confirmed SARS-CoV-2 infection or an uninfected control (not recorded which). The CDR3 region is CAWTRGPSNEQFF. Here the CDR3 DNA reads TGTGCCTGGACGCGAGGCCCCAGCAATGAGCAGTTCTTC.